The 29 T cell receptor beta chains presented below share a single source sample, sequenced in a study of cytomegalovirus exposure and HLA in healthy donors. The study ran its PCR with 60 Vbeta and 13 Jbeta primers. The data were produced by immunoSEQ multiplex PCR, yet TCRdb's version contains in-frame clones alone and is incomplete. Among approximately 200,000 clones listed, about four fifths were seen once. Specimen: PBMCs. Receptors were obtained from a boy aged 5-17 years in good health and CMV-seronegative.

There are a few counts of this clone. This CDR3 is CASSRTVNNEKLFF. Written as DNA, the CDR3 is TGTGCCAGCTCCCGGACAGTCAATAATGAAAAACTGTTTTTT. The V call is TRBV18, the J call TRBJ1-4; possibly TRBD1 for D (6 bases). The germline V and J ends were trimmed by 6 bases and 4 bases, with 12 bases remaining between them. The CDR3 extends over 14 amino acids. Germline CDR1 reads KGHSH; CDR2 reads LQKENI.

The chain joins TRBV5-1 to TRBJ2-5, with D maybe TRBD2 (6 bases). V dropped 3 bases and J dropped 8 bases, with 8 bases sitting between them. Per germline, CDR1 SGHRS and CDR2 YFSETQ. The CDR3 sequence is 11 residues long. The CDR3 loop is CASSSAGTQYF. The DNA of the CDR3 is TGCGCCAGCAGCTCGGCGGGAACCCAGTACTTC.

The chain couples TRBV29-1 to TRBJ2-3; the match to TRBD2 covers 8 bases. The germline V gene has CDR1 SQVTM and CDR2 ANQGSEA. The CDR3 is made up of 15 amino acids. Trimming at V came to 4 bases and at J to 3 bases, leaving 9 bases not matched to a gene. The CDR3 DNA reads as TGCAGCGTTGCAGGGACTAGGGAAGGAACAGATACGCAGTATTTT. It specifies CSVAGTREGTDTQYF.

The CDR3 loop reads CASSQPKSQGISPLHF. In nucleotides, the CDR3 is TGCGCCAGCAGCCAACCTAAATCGCAGGGGATTTCACCCCTCCACTTT. The chain employs TRBV4-1 and TRBJ1-6, with a weak D call TRBD1 (6 bases). Trimming shortened V by 2 bases and J by 9 bases, and 17 bases separated the two germline ends. The CDR3 sequence is 16 residues long. Germline V CDR1 and CDR2: MGHRA, YSYEKL.

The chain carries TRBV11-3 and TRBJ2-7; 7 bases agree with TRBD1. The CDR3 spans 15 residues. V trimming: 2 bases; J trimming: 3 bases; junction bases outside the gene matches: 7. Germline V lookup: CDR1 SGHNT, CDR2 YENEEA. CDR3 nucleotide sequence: TGTGCCAGCAGCTTATTCCCGGGACAGAACTACGAGCAGTACTTC. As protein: CASSLFPGQNYEQYF.

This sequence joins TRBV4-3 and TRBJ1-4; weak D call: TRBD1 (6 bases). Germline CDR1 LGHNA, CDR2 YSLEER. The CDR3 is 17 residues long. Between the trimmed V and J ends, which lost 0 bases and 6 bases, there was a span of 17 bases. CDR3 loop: CASSQEIRGRGDEKLFF. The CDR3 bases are TGCGCCAGCAGCCAAGAGATACGGGGGCGGGGGGATGAAAAACTGTTTTTT.

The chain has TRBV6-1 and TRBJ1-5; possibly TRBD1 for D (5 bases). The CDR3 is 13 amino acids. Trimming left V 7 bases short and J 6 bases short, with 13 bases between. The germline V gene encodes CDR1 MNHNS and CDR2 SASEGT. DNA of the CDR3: TGTGCCAGCAAACCCGGGGGGAGTCAGCCCCAGCATTTT. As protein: CASKPGGSQPQHF.

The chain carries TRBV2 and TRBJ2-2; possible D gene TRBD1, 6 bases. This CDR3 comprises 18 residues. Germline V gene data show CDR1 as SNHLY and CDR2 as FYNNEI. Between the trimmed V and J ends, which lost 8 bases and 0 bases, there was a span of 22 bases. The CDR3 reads CASVQNRARRANTGELFF. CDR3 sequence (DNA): TGTGCCAGCGTACAAAACAGGGCCCGACGTGCGAACACCGGGGAGCTGTTTTTT. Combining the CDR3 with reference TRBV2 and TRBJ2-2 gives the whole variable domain EPEVTQTPSHQVTQMGQEVILRCVPISNHLYFYWYRQILGQKVEFLVSFYNNEISEKSEIFDDQFSVERPDGSNFTLKIRSTKLEDSAMYFCASVQNRARRANTGELFFGEGSRLTVL.

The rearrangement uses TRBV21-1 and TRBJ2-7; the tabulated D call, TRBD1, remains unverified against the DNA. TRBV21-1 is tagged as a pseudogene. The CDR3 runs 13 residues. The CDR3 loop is CASTGTEFYEQYF. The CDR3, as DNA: TGTGCCAGCACCGGGACAGAGTTCTACGAGCAGTACTTC.

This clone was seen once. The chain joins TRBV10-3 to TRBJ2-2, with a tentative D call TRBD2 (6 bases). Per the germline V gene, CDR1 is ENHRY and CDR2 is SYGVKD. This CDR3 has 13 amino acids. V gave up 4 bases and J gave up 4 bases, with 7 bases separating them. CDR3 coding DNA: TGTGCCATCAGTGGGGGACTCACCGGGGAGCTGTTTTTT. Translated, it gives CAISGGLTGELFF.

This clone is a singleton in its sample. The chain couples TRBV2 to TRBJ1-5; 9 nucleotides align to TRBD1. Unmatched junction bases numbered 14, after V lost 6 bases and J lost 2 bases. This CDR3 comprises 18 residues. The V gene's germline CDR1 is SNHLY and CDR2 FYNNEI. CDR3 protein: CASRRRDREPLGNQPQHF. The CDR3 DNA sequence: TGTGCCAGCAGACGCCGGGACAGGGAGCCCCTTGGCAATCAGCCCCAGCATTTT.

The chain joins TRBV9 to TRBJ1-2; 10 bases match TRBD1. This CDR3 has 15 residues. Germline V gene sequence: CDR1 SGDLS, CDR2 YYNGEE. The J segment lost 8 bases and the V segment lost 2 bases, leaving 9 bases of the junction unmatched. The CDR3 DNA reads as TGTGCCAGCAGCGTTTCCCCGGGACAGGGGCAAGGCTACACCTTC. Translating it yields CASSVSPGQGQGYTF.

The CDR3 sequence: CASSQVFGTEQFF. The CDR3 DNA sequence: TGCGCCAGCAGCCAAGTATTCGGTACGGAGCAGTTCTTC. V is TRBV4-3 and J is TRBJ2-1; D gene uncertain. The CDR3 length is 13 residues. From germline, CDR1 is LGHNA and CDR2 YSLEER. V dropped 1 base and J dropped 10 bases, with 11 bases sitting between them.

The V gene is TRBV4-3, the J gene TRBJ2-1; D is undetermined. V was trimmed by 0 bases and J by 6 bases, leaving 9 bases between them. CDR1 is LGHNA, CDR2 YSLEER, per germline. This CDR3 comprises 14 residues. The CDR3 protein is CASSQDTSINEQFF. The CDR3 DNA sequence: TGCGCCAGCAGCCAAGATACTTCCATCAATGAGCAGTTCTTC.

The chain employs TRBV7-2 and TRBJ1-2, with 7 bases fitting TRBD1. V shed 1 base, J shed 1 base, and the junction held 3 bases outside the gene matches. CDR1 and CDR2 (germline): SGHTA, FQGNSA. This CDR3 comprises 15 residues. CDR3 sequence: CASSLDNRGNYGYTF. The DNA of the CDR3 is TGTGCCAGCAGCTTAGATAACAGGGGTAACTATGGCTACACCTTC.

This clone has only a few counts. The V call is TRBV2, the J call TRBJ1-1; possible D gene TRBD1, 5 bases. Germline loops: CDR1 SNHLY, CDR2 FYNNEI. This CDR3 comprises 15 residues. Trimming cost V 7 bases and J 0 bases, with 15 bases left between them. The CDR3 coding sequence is TGTGCCAGCACTCAGAGAGCCAGGGTGAACACTGAAGCTTTCTTT. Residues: CASTQRARVNTEAFF.

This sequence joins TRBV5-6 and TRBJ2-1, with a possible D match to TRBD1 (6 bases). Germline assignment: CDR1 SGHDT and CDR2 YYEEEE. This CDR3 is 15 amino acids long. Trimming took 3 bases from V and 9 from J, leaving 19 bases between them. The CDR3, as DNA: TGTGCCAGCAGCTACCGGGACACGGCGCGTAGTGAGCAGTTCTTC. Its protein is CASSYRDTARSEQFF.

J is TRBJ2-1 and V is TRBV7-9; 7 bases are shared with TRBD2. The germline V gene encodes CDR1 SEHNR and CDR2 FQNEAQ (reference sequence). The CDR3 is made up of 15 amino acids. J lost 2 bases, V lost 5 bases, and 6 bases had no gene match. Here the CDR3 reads CASSPLGGTYNEQFF. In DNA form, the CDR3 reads TGTGCCAGCAGCCCCCTCGGGGGGACCTACAATGAGCAGTTCTTC.

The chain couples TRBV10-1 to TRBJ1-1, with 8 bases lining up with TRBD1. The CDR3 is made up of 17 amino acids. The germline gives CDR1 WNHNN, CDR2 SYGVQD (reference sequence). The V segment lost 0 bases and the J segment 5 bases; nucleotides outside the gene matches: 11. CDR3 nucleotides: TGCGCCAGCAGTGAGTCGGGCAGGGGGCAAGGCAGGACTGAAGCTTTCTTT. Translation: CASSESGRGQGRTEAFF.

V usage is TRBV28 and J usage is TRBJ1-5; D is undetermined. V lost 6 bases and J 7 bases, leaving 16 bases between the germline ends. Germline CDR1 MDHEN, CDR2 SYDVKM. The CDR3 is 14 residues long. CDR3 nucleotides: TGTGCCAGCAGCCCGGGTGGAGGGAACCAGCCCCAGCATTTT. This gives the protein CASSPGGGNQPQHF.

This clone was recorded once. CDR3 nucleotide sequence: TGTGCCAGCAGCCCTACCCGTCGTCCCGTCCCCGAAGCTTTCTTT. Protein: CASSPTRRPVPEAFF. This chain connects TRBV11-2 to TRBJ1-1; unclear D gene. Germline-derived CDR1 and CDR2 are SGHAT and FQNNGV. This CDR3 is 15 amino acids long. Trimming cost V 5 bases and J 8 bases, with 21 bases left between them. Supplemented by reference TRBV11-2 and TRBJ1-1, the full variable domain reads EAGVAQSPRYKIIEKRQSVAFWCNPISGHATLYWYQQILGQGPKLLIQFQNNGVVDDSQLPKDRFSAERLKGVDSTLKIQPAKLEDSAVYLCASSPTRRPVPEAFFGQGTRLTVV.

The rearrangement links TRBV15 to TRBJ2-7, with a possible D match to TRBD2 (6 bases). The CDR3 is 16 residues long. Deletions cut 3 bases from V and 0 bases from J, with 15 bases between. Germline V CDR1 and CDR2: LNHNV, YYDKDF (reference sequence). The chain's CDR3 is CATSREGRGISYEQYF. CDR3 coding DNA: TGTGCCACCAGCAGGGAGGGTCGGGGGATCTCCTACGAGCAGTACTTC.

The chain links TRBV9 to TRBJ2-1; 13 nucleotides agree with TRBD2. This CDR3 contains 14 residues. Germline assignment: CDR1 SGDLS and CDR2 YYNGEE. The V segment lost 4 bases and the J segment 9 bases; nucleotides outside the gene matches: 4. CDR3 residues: CASSPGLAGAEQFF. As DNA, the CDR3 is TGTGCCAGCAGCCCTGGACTAGCGGGAGCTGAGCAGTTCTTC.

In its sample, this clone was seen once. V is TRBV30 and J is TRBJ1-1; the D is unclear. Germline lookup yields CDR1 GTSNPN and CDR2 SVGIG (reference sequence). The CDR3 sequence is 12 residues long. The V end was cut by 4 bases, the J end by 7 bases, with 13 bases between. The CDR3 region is CAWTQSGIEAFF. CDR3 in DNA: TGTGCCTGGACCCAATCCGGTATTGAAGCTTTCTTT. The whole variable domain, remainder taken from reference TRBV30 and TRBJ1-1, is SQTIHQWPATLVQPVGSPLSLECTVEGTSNPNLYWYRQAAGRGLQLLFYSVGIGQISSEVPQNLSASRPQDRQFILSSKKLLLSDSGFYLCAWTQSGIEAFFGQGTRLTVV.

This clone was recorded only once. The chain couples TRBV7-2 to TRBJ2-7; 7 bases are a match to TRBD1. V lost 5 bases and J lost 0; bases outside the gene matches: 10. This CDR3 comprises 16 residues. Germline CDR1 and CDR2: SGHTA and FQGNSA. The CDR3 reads CASSPKDRDRSYEQYF. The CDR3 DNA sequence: TGTGCCAGCAGCCCTAAAGACAGGGATCGCTCCTACGAGCAGTACTTC.

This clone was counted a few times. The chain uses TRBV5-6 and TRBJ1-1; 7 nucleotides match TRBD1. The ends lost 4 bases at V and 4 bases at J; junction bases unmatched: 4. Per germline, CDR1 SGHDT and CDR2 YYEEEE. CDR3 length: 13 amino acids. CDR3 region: CASSLSGGTEAFF. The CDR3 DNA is TGTGCCAGCAGCCTCTCAGGGGGCACTGAAGCTTTCTTT.

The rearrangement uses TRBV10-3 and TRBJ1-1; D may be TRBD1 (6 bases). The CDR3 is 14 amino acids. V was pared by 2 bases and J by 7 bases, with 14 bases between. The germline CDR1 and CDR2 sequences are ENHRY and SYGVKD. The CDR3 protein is CAISERAGHFEAFF. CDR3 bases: TGTGCCATCAGTGAGCGAGCGGGACACTTTGAAGCTTTCTTT.

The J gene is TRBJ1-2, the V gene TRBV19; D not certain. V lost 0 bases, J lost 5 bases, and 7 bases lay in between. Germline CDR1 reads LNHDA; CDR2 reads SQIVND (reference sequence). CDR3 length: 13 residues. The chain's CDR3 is CASSIEAEYGYTF. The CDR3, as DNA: TGTGCCAGTAGTATAGAAGCCGAATATGGCTACACCTTC.

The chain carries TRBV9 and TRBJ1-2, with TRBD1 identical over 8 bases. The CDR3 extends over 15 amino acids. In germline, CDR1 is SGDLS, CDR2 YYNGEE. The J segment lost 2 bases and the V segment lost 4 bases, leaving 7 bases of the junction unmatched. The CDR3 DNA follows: TGTGCCAGCAGCCCTCGAGGGACAGGAAACTATGGCTACACCTTC. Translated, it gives CASSPRGTGNYGYTF.